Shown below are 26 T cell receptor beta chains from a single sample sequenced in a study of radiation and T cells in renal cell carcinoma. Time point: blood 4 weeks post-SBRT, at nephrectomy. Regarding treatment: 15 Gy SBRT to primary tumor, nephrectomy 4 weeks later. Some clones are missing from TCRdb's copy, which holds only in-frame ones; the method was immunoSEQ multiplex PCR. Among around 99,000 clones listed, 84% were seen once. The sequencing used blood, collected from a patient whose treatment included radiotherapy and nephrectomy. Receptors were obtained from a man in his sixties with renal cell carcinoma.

CDR3 loop: CASSPSKSEAFF. CDR3 DNA: TGTGCCAGCTCACCTTCAAAAAGCGAAGCTTTCTTT. J is TRBJ1-1 and V is TRBV18, with D uncertain. CDR3 length: 12 amino acids. Trimming took off 3 bases at V and 8 bases at J, with 10 bases between the two ends. Germline V gene sequence: CDR1 KGHSH, CDR2 LQKENI.

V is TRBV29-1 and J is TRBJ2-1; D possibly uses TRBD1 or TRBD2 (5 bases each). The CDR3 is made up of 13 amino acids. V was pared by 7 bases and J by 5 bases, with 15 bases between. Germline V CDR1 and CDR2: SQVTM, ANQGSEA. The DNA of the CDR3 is TGCAGCGCCGTCAGGGACCCCGACAATGAGCAGTTCTTC. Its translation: CSAVRDPDNEQFF.

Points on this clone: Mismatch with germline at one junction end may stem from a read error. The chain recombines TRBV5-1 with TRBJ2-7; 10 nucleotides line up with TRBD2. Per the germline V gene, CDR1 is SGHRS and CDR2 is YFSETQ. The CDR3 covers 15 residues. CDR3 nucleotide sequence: TGCGCCAGCAGCTCAGGGCTAGCGGGAGAGACCGAGCGGCACTTC. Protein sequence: CASSSGLAGETERHF.

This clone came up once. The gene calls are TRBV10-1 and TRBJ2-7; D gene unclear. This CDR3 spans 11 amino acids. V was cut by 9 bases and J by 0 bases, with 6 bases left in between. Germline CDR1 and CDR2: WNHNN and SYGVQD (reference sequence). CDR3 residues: CARALSYEQYF. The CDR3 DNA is TGCGCCAGGGCCCTCTCCTACGAGCAGTACTTC.

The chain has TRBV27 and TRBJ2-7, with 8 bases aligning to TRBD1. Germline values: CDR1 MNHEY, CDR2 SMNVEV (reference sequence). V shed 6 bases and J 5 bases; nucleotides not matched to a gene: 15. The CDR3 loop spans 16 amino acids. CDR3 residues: CASSLTPGQVDHEQYF. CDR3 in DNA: TGTGCCAGCAGCCTAACCCCGGGACAGGTGGACCACGAGCAGTACTTC.

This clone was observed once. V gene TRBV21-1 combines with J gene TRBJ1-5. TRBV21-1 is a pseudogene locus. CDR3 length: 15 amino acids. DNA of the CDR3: TGTGCCAGCAGAAAGGACCCCTCCGGGGCTCAGCCCCAGCATTTT. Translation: CASRKDPSGAQPQHF.

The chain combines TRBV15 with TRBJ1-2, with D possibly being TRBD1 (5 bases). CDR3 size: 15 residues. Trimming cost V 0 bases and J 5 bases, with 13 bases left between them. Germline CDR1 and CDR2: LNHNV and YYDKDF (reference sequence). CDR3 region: CATSRDLGRTYGYTF. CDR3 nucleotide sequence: TGTGCCACCAGCAGAGATTTGGGCAGGACATATGGCTACACCTTC.

CDR3 loop: CAISDKGETLAKNIQYF. CDR3 DNA sequence: TGTGCCATCAGTGACAAGGGTGAAACCTTAGCCAAAAACATTCAGTACTTC. This chain uses TRBV10-3 with TRBJ2-4; D call uncertain. CDR1 ENHRY and CDR2 SYGVKD come from the germline V gene. The CDR3 contains 17 residues. Trimming cost V 3 bases and J 0 bases, with 15 bases left between them.

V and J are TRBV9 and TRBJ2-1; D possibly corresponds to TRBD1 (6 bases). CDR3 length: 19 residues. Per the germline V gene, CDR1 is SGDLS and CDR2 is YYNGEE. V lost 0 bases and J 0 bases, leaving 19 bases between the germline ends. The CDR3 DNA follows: TGTGCCAGCAGCGTAGCTACAGGGTCTATCAGGAGCTCCTACAATGAGCAGTTCTTC. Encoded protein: CASSVATGSIRSSYNEQFF.

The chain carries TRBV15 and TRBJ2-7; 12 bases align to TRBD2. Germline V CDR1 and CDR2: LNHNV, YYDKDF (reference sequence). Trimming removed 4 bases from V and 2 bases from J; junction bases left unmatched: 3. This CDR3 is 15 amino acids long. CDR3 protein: CATSNRLAGAYEQYF. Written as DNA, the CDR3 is TGTGCCACCAGCAACCGACTAGCGGGAGCCTACGAGCAGTACTTC. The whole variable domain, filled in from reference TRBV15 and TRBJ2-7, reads DAMVIQNPRYQVTQFGKPVTLSCSQTLNHNVMYWYQQKSSQAPKLLFHYYDKDFNNEADTPDNFQSRRPNTSFCFLDIRSPGLGDTAMYLCATSNRLAGAYEQYFGPGTRLTVT.

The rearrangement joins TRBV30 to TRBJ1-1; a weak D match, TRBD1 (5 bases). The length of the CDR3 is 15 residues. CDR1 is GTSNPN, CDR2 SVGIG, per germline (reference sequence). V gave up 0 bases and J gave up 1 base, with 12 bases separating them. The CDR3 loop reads CAWSVLRQWNTEAFF. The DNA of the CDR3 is TGTGCCTGGAGTGTACTCCGACAGTGGAACACTGAAGCTTTCTTT.

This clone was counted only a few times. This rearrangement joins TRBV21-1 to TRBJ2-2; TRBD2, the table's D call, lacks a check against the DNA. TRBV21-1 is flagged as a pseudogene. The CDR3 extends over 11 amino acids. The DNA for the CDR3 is TGTGCCACCGGGAGCACCGGGGAGCTGTTTTTT. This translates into CATGSTGELFF.

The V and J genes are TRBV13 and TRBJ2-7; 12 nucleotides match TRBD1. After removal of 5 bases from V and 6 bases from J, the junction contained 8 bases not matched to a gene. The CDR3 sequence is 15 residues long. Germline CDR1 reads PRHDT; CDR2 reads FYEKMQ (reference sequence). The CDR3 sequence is CASSLAGTGGGEQYF. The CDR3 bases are TGTGCCAGCAGCCTGGCCGGGACAGGGGGCGGCGAGCAGTACTTC.

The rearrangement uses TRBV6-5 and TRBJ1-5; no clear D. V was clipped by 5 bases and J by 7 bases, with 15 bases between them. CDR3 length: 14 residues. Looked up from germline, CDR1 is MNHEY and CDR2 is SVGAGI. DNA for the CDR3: TGTGCCAGCAGTACCCGAGGATGGGAGCAGCCCCAGCATTTT. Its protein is CASSTRGWEQPQHF.

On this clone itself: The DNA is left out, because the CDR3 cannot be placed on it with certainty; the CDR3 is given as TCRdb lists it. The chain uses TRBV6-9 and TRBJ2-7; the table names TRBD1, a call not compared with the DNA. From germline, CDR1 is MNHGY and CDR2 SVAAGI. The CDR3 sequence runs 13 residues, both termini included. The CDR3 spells CAGKQGYICEQYF.

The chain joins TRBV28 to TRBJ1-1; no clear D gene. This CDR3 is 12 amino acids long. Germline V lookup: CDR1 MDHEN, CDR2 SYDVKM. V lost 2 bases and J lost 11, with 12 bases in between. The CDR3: CASSLRSTKAFF. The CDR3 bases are TGTGCCAGCAGTTTACGATCCACCAAGGCTTTCTTT.

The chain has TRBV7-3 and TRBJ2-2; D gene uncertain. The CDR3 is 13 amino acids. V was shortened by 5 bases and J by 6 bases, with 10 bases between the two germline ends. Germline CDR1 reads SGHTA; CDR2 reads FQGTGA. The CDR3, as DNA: TGTGCCAGCAGCCCCATCGAGTCCGGGGAGCTGTTTTTT. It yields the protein CASSPIESGELFF.

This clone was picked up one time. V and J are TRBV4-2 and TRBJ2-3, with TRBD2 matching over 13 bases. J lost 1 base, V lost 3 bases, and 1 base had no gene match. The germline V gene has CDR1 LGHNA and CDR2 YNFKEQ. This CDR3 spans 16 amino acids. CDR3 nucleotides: TGTGCCAGCAGCCAGGGACTAGCGGGGCGCACAGATACGCAGTATTTT. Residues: CASSQGLAGRTDTQYF.

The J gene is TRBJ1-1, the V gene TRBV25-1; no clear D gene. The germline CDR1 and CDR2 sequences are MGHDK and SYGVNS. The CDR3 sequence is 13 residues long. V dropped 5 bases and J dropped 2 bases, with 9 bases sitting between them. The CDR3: CASSPYGNTEAFF. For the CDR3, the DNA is TGTGCCAGCAGTCCCTACGGAAACACTGAAGCTTTCTTT.

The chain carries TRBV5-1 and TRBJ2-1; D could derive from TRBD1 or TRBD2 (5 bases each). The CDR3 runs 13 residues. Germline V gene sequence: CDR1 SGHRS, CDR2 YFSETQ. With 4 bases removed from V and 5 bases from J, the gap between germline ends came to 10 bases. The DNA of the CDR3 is TGCGCCAGCAGCGGGGGACCTAACAATGAGCAGTTCTTC. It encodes CASSGGPNNEQFF. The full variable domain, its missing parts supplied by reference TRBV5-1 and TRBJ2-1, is KAGVTQTPRYLIKTRGQQVTLSCSPISGHRSVSWYQQTPGQGLQFLFEYFSETQRNKGNFPGRFSGRQFSNSRSEMNVSTLELGDSALYLCASSGGPNNEQFFGPGTRLTVL.

CDR3 sequence: CASSIQFGSYNEQFF. The CDR3 DNA reads TGTGCCAGTAGTATACAATTCGGTTCCTACAATGAGCAGTTCTTC. V usage is TRBV19 and J usage is TRBJ2-1; no definite D call. Germline assignment: CDR1 LNHDA and CDR2 SQIVND (reference sequence). This CDR3 contains 15 residues. With 2 bases removed from V and 1 base from J, the gap between germline ends came to 9 bases.

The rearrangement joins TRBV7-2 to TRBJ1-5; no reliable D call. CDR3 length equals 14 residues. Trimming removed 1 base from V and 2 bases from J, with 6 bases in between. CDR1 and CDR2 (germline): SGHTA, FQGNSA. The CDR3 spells CASSLVRGNQPQHF. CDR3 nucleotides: TGTGCCAGCAGCTTAGTGAGGGGCAATCAGCCCCAGCATTTT.

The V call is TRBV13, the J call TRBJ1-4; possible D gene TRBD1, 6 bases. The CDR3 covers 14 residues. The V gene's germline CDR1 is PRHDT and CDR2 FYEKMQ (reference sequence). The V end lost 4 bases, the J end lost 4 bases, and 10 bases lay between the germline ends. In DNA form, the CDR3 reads TGTGCCAGCAGCTACAGGGCGATTAATGAAAAACTGTTTTTT. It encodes CASSYRAINEKLFF.

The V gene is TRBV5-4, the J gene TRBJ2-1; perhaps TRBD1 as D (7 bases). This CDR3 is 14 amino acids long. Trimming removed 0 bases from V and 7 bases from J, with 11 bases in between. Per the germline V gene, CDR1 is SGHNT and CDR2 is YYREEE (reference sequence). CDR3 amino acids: CASSLGQGLNEQFF. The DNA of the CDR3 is TGTGCCAGCAGCTTGGGACAGGGACTGAATGAGCAGTTCTTC.

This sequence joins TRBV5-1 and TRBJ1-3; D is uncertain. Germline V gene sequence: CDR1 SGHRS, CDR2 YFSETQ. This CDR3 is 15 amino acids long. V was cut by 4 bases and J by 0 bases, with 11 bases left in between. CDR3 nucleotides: TGCGCCAGCAGCGATTCCGGTAGCTCTGGAAACACCATATATTTT. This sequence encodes CASSDSGSSGNTIYF.

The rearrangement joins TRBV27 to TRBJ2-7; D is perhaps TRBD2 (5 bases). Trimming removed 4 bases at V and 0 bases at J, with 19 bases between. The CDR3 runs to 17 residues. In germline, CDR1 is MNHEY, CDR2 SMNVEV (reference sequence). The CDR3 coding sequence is TGTGCCAGCAGTTCCCTTCTAAGCGGAGGCCCCTCCTACGAGCAGTACTTC. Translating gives CASSSLLSGGPSYEQYF.